This TCR beta chain derives from a study of neurological immune-mediated disorders (dated by TCRdb to the late 2010s). Broadly, across the study: Peripheral blood TCR-beta repertoires from HTLV-I-associated myelopathy (HAM/TSP) patients, multiple sclerosis patients and healthy controls were compared by UMI-based sequencing. Alongside PBMC samples, the set of about 100 TCR-beta libraries contained longitudinal samples, technical triplicates, and paired CD4+ and CD8+ T-cell subsets that had been sorted. The cohort comprised 68 subjects: roughly 15 HAM/TSP patients, 35 or so multiple sclerosis patients and 20 healthy controls.

Results and caveats for the whole study, not just this receptor: No identical CDR3 amino acid sequences were shared among expanded clones across subjects, suggesting private TCR-beta repertoires in all groups. The highest TCR clonal expansion was observed in HAM/TSP patients, whereas the lowest was observed in MS patients, even when compared with healthy controls.

The germline V gene (reference sequence) specifies SEHNR as CDR1 and FQNEAQ as CDR2. Including the terminal cysteine and phenylalanine, the CDR3 comprises 16 residues. Only the CDR3 DNA is retained, 48 bases long and in frame from the first base. V and J are trimmed by 3 bases and 1 base, and the gene matches miss 7 bases of the junction. The sample holds many counts of this clonotype. The antigen it recognizes is unknown. No quality values exist for individual bases; no much larger clone is one base distant. To synthesize cDNA, template-switch 5'RACE was performed with a primer carrying a 10-nucleotide random unique molecular identifier so that each TCR transcript was tagged. Every sequencing run yielded over 190 million TCR-beta sequences covering 15-18 subjects. The RNeasy kit was used for extraction of total RNA. The KAPA Real-time Library Amplification kit was used to amplify TCR-beta VDJ regions with primers targeting the TCR constant region and the 5'RACE anchor. A first PCR added sample indexes and Illumina adaptors, after which a second PCR increased the library yield. After Ampure bead purification, the TCR product of roughly 650 bp was size-selected on a 2% E-gel SizeSelection system. Before pooling, library quality was assessed on a Bioanalyzer, concentration was determined with Qubit, and library quantification was performed with the Kapa Library Quantification kit. Paired-end 2 x 150 bp sequencing of the libraries was performed on an Illumina HiSeq 2500. To increase sequence diversity, roughly 24-31% phiX was spiked into each library pool. In the source study's methods: The UMI-based MiGEC pipeline processed quality-filtered reads and removed over 75% of raw TCR sequences during error correction. VDJ genes were aligned to IMGT germline references, and clonotypes were defined by unique CDR3 amino acid sequence plus V-J genes. VDJtools evaluated clonal expansion, Shannon diversity and CDR3 relatedness (CalcPairwiseDistances, ClusterSamples); CLCbio workbench built phylogenetic trees. Clones with at least 8 unique UMIs were defined as expanded, with this threshold being based on coefficient-of-variation modelling across technical triplicates. The public reads were reprocessed in TCRdb via fastp at Q25 and MiXCR, keeping in-frame beta chains. A single entry per CDR3 protein holds the most common genes and DNA from its merged rows. These V and J calls are TCRdb output, not the study's own analysis. The sample table contains roughly 80,000 distinct CDR3 sequences; only one count was recorded for about 9.3% of them. About 1.8% of the sample rests with the top ten.

Healthy controls were blood bank volunteers in Maryland, USA. Libraries from unsorted PBMCs were made from 2 million PBMCs kept in RNAlater at -80 degrees C until RNA extraction. Peripheral blood was subjected to Ficoll-Hypaque density gradient centrifugation to isolate PBMCs, which were then cryopreserved in liquid nitrogen. The material sequenced was PBMCs. The sequence was collected from a man between 40 and 49 years old in good health. The rearrangement joined TRBV7-9 to TRBJ2-3; TRBD1 matches 7 bases in the middle. The base sequence is TGTGCCAGCAGCTTGCTAGAGGGGGCTCGCACAGATACGCAGTATTTT. It encodes CASSLLEGARTDTQYF. Here the CDR3 is joined to the reference TRBV7-9 and TRBJ2-3 genes, and the full variable domain is: DTGVSQNPRHKITKRGQNVTFRCDPISEHNRLYWYRQTLGQGPEFLTYFQNEAQLEKSRLLSDRFSAERPKGSFSTLEIQRTEQGDSAMYLCASSLLEGARTDTQYFGPGTRLTVL.